These T cell receptor beta chains were read from a single sample in a study of shared clonotypes between healthy human individuals. Some clones are missing from TCRdb's copy, which holds only in-frame ones; the method was immunoSEQ multiplex PCR. Of around 1.1 million clones in the sample, approximately 80% are singletons; the top ten hold roughly 0.55%. The sample consisted of memory CD4+ T cells from PBMCs. The origin of the receptors is a young man in good health. Some clones in this sample may be carry-over from other donors' samples. The CDR3 runs from the conserved cysteine through the conserved F or W. Fields, in order: clone size, V gene, D gene, J gene, CDR3 DNA, CDR3 protein. A D gene is named only where the DNA matches it firmly. Where a row states a size, it is once, few, many or the class of an expanded clone; other rows omit it.

size: NA; V: TRBV29-1; D: NA; J: TRBJ1-1; DNA: TGCAGCGTTGGTCGGGTTTCCACTGAAGCTTTCTTT; CDR3: CSVGRVSTEAFF
size: NA; V: TRBV5-1; D: TRBD2; J: TRBJ2-5; DNA: TGCGCCAGCAAACGGGCGGGAGCCCAAGAGACCCAGTACTTC; CDR3: CASKRAGAQETQYF
size: NA; V: TRBV18; D: NA; J: TRBJ2-6; DNA: TGTGCCAGCTCACCGATAGACGGGTACTCTGGGGCCAACGTCCTGACTTTC; CDR3: CASSPIDGYSGANVLTF
size: few; V: TRBV19; D: TRBD1; J: TRBJ1-5; DNA: TGTGCCAGTACAACACAGGGGGGAGGCAATCAGCCCCAGCATTTT; CDR3: CASTTQGGGNQPQHF
size: NA; V: TRBV4-2; D: NA; J: TRBJ1-2; DNA: TGTGCCAGCAGTGAGGACTCGGGCTACACCTTC; CDR3: CASSEDSGYTF
size: NA; V: TRBV29-1; D: TRBD1; J: TRBJ2-7; DNA: TGCAGCGTCGCTTTAGGGACAGGGGGCGAGCAGTACTTC; CDR3: CSVALGTGGEQYF
size: NA; V: TRBV19; D: NA; J: TRBJ1-1; DNA: TGTGCCAGTAGCGTCGTACCAAGCGCTGAAGCTTTCTTT; CDR3: CASSVVPSAEAFF
size: NA; V: TRBV27; D: NA; J: TRBJ2-7; DNA: TGTGCCAGCAGTTTTTCCGAATCCTACGAGCAGTACTTC; CDR3: CASSFSESYEQYF
size: once; V: TRBV18; D: NA; J: TRBJ1-2; DNA: TGTGCCAGCTCACCACCGCAGGGAGACTATGGCTACACCTTC; CDR3: CASSPPQGDYGYTF
size: NA; V: TRBV4-1; D: NA; J: TRBJ2-3; DNA: TGCGCCAGCAGCCGAGAAGGACACCTCCGCACAGATACGCAGTATTTT; CDR3: CASSREGHLRTDTQYF
size: NA; V: TRBV7-9; D: TRBD2; J: TRBJ2-7; DNA: TGTGCCAGCAGCCCCGAACTAGCGCCCGAGCAGTACTTC; CDR3: CASSPELAPEQYF
size: few; V: TRBV28; D: TRBD1; J: TRBJ1-5; DNA: TGTGCCAGCTCAATTGGGACAGCCGGATCCAATCAGCCCCAGCATTTT; CDR3: CASSIGTAGSNQPQHF
size: NA; V: TRBV28; D: TRBD1; J: TRBJ2-1; DNA: TGTGCCAGCAGTTTTCCAAAAACGGGACAGGACTACAATGAGCAGTTCTTC; CDR3: CASSFPKTGQDYNEQFF
size: NA; V: TRBV7-9; D: TRBD2; J: TRBJ2-2; DNA: TGTGCCAGCAGCCCTCCCCTGAGAGCGGGAGGTTTCGCCGGGGAGCTGTTTTTT; CDR3: CASSPPLRAGGFAGELFF
size: NA; V: TRBV28; D: NA; J: TRBJ1-1; DNA: TGTGCCAGCAGTACACGGTGGACTGAAGCTTTCTTT; CDR3: CASSTRWTEAFF
size: NA; V: TRBV29-1; D: NA; J: TRBJ1-1; DNA: TGCAGCGTTAACCGGGGGTACACTGAAGCTTTCTTT; CDR3: CSVNRGYTEAFF
size: NA; V: TRBV6-1; D: NA; J: TRBJ1-3; DNA: TGTGCCAGCAGGTTGGGAGAGGGCTACACCATATATTTT; CDR3: CASRLGEGYTIYF
size: NA; V: TRBV7-2; D: TRBD1; J: TRBJ2-1; DNA: TGTGCCAGCAGCTCTCGGACAGGGGGACCCACCTATGAGCAGTTCTTC; CDR3: CASSSRTGGPTYEQFF
size: NA; V: TRBV28; D: NA; J: TRBJ2-7; DNA: TGTGCCAGCATGACCCAGACGTCCTCCTACGAGCAGTACTTC; CDR3: CASMTQTSSYEQYF
size: NA; V: TRBV28; D: TRBD2; J: TRBJ2-7; DNA: TGTGCCAGCAGTTTGGCGGGAGGGAGCTCCTACGAGCAGTACTTC; CDR3: CASSLAGGSSYEQYF
size: NA; V: TRBV11-2; D: TRBD1; J: TRBJ2-7; DNA: TGTGCCAGCAGCTTAGCCAGGGGACAGGGGACCTACGAGCAGTACTTC; CDR3: CASSLARGQGTYEQYF
size: NA; V: TRBV27; D: NA; J: TRBJ1-3; DNA: TGTGCCAGCAGAAAACAGGGAGCTGGAAACACCATATATTTT; CDR3: CASRKQGAGNTIYF
size: NA; V: TRBV30; D: NA; J: TRBJ1-5; DNA: TGTGCCTGGAGTTATCAGGGCAATCAGCCCCAGCATTTT; CDR3: CAWSYQGNQPQHF
size: once; V: TRBV4-1; D: TRBD2; J: TRBJ2-7; DNA: TGCGCCAGCAGCCAAGTCCCGGGACTAGCGGGAGCCTACGAGCAGTACTTC; CDR3: CASSQVPGLAGAYEQYF
size: NA; V: TRBV18; D: NA; J: TRBJ2-7; DNA: TGTGCCAGCTCACCGGACGTCTACGAGCAGTACTTC; CDR3: CASSPDVYEQYF
size: NA; V: TRBV7-7; D: NA; J: TRBJ2-2; DNA: TGTGCCAGCAGCCTACTGGGGTCTTATGGGCGCGCTGGGGGCACCGGGGAGCTGTTTTTT; CDR3: CASSLLGSYGRAGGTGELFF
size: NA; V: TRBV9; D: NA; J: TRBJ1-2; DNA: TGTGCCAGCACTCCAATCGGGACGGCCCTATCGAGTGGCTACACCTTC; CDR3: CASTPIGTALSSGYTF
size: NA; V: TRBV5-1; D: TRBD2; J: TRBJ2-1; DNA: TGCGCCAGCAGCCCCGGGACTACCAGAAATGAGCAGTTCTTC; CDR3: CASSPGTTRNEQFF
size: NA; V: TRBV20-1; D: NA; J: TRBJ1-1; DNA: TGCAGTGCGAGCAGGACCGCCCTCGCTTTCTTT; CDR3: CSASRTALAFF
size: NA; V: TRBV2; D: TRBD1; J: TRBJ2-3; DNA: TGTGCCAGCAGGACGGGACAGGGGGAGGGCACAGATACGCAGTATTTT; CDR3: CASRTGQGEGTDTQYF
size: few; V: TRBV5-4; D: TRBD1; J: TRBJ1-2; DNA: TGTGCCAGCAGCTTGGACAGGGGCTATGGCTACACCTTC; CDR3: CASSLDRGYGYTF
size: NA; V: TRBV19; D: NA; J: TRBJ1-1; DNA: TGTGCCAGTAGTAAAGGGGGGTACACTGAAGCTTTCTTT; CDR3: CASSKGGYTEAFF
size: NA; V: TRBV7-9; D: NA; J: TRBJ2-3; DNA: TGTGCCAGCAGCCATGTTCCCCTCACAGATACGCAGTATTTT; CDR3: CASSHVPLTDTQYF
size: NA; V: TRBV23-1; D: TRBD1; J: TRBJ2-7; DNA: TGCGCCAGCATTTCCCGGGACAGGCCGTGGGAGCAGTACTTC; CDR3: CASISRDRPWEQYF
size: NA; V: TRBV7-2; D: TRBD2; J: TRBJ2-7; DNA: TGTGCCAGCAGCTTAATGCGAGCGGGAGTTCGTGAGCAGTACTTC; CDR3: CASSLMRAGVREQYF
size: NA; V: TRBV18; D: NA; J: TRBJ1-3; DNA: TGTGCCAGCTCACCAAACGGACCCTCTGGAAACACCATATATTTT; CDR3: CASSPNGPSGNTIYF
size: NA; V: TRBV4-3; D: NA; J: TRBJ1-3; DNA: TGCGCCAGCAGCCCGGACCACATCCGGACCACCTCTGGAAACACCATATATTTT; CDR3: CASSPDHIRTTSGNTIYF
size: NA; V: TRBV9; D: NA; J: TRBJ2-3; DNA: TGTGCCAGCCAGGGCGACTACTTCACAGATACGCAGTATTTT; CDR3: CASQGDYFTDTQYF
size: NA; V: TRBV7-8; D: TRBD2; J: TRBJ2-1; DNA: TGTGCCAGCAGCACCCGACCCCTAGCGGGGGACAATGAGCAGTTCTTC; CDR3: CASSTRPLAGDNEQFF
size: NA; V: TRBV6-5; D: TRBD1; J: TRBJ2-7; DNA: TGTGCCAGCAGTTACTTCAGACAGGGGAGTCAAGAGCAGTACTTC; CDR3: CASSYFRQGSQEQYF
size: NA; V: TRBV6-5; D: NA; J: TRBJ2-1; DNA: TGTGCCAGCAGTTCTTCCTCTACGGGGGATGAGCAGTTCTTC; CDR3: CASSSSSTGDEQFF
size: NA; V: TRBV5-1; D: TRBD2; J: TRBJ2-5; DNA: TGCGCCAGCAGCTCGACTAGCGGACAAGAGACCCAGTACTTC; CDR3: CASSSTSGQETQYF
size: NA; V: TRBV6-4; D: NA; J: TRBJ1-6; DNA: TGTGCCAGCAGCCTCGTGGGCTCCTATAATTCACCCCTCCACTTT; CDR3: CASSLVGSYNSPLHF
size: once; V: TRBV7-6; D: NA; J: TRBJ2-3; DNA: TGTGCCAGCAGCCCCAGGGGGGGTAATAGGGGAACGCAGTATTTT; CDR3: CASSPRGGNRGTQYF
size: NA; V: TRBV5-1; D: NA; J: TRBJ1-2; DNA: TGCGCCAGCCGCCCGGGCCCACAGCCGGATGGCTACACCTTC; CDR3: CASRPGPQPDGYTF
size: NA; V: TRBV4-3; D: NA; J: TRBJ2-7; DNA: TGCGCCAGCGGCCAAGGTTCCCCAGGAGTGATTAGCTCCTACGAGCAGTACTTC; CDR3: CASGQGSPGVISSYEQYF
size: few; V: TRBV11-3; D: TRBD2; J: TRBJ2-7; DNA: TGTGCCAGCAGCCCAAAGGGACTAGCGGGACATTACGAGCAGTACTTC; CDR3: CASSPKGLAGHYEQYF